These 2 T cell receptor beta chains share one sample of origin, sequenced in a study of tumor-infiltrating lymphocytes in oesophageal squamous cell carcinoma (TCRdb year 2016). Library generation was performed with PCR. This sample was sequenced with an Illumina HiSeq 2000. TCRdb ran its own pipeline on the public reads, namely fastp trimming at Q25 and MiXCR clone calling, and kept in-frame beta chains. When rows share a CDR3 protein, they turn into one entry using the most common DNA and genes. The sample table lists almost 20,000 distinct CDR3 sequences, roughly 41% of them with a count of one. The ten largest clones add up to around 40% of the sample. Material for sequencing was esophageal tumor tissue. These receptors came from a male donor with esophageal squamous cell carcinoma.

This clonotype appeared once. This sequence joins TRBV7-3 and TRBJ2-1, with 7 bases matching TRBD1. Trimming cost V 2 bases and J 1 base; bases outside gene matches: 8. The CDR3 has 17 amino acids. Germline V lookup: CDR1 SGHTA, CDR2 FQGTGA. This chain's CDR3 is CASSLRGQVASYNEQFF. CDR3 DNA sequence: TGTGCCAGCAGCTTACGCGGACAGGTAGCATCCTACAATGAGCAGTTCTTC. The full variable domain, its missing parts supplied by reference TRBV7-3 and TRBJ2-1, is GAGVSQTPSNKVTEKGKYVELRCDPISGHTALYWYRQSLGQGPEFLIYFQGTGAADDSGLPNDRFFAVRPEGSVSTLKIQRTERGDSAVYLCASSLRGQVASYNEQFFGPGTRLTVL.

This clonotype turned up a few times. This rearrangement joins TRBV3-1 to TRBJ2-4; TRBD2 is a possible D gene (5 bases). Trimming took 0 bases from V and 13 from J, leaving 22 bases between them. Germline assignment: CDR1 LGHDT and CDR2 YNNKEL (reference sequence). CDR3 length: 16 amino acids. The CDR3 loop reads CASSQDLAGPYNEQYF. Here the CDR3 DNA reads TGTGCCAGCAGCCAAGATTTGGCGGGCCCTTACAATGAGCAGTACTTC.